The 8 T cell receptor beta chains below were found in one sample sequenced in a study of PD-1 blockade in classical Hodgkin lymphoma. The patients all showed relapse after autologous stem cell transplantation, while their brentuximab vedotin exposure varied. The repertoire was sequenced with immunoSEQ multiplex PCR; TCRdb's copy has only in-frame clones and lacks some. Among approximately 160,000 clones listed, approximately 80% were seen once. Sample: peripheral blood mononuclear cells (PBMCs), taken before the second cycle of nivolumab. Receptor source: a human donor with classical Hodgkin lymphoma.

This clone occurred a few times. The chain couples TRBV19 to TRBJ1-5; 9 positions match TRBD1. This CDR3 contains 17 residues. Losses at the gene ends were 1 base for V and 4 bases for J; bases not matched to a gene: 8. CDR1 and CDR2 from the germline V gene are LNHDA and SQIVND (reference sequence). The CDR3: CASSIVRDRVTNQPQHF. DNA for the CDR3: TGTGCCAGTAGTATAGTTCGGGACAGGGTTACGAATCAGCCCCAGCATTTT.

The chain combines TRBV7-2 with TRBJ2-5; D is ambiguous. The CDR3 spans 12 residues. Germline assignment: CDR1 SGHTA and CDR2 FQGNSA. Trimming stripped 8 bases from V and 7 bases from J, with 14 bases between. This CDR3 is CASGVSVATQYF. The CDR3 bases are TGTGCCAGCGGAGTCTCGGTAGCGACCCAGTACTTC.

The rearrangement links TRBV19 to TRBJ2-3; TRBD2 aligns across 10 bases. Germline lookup yields CDR1 LNHDA and CDR2 SQIVND (reference sequence). The V segment lost 5 bases and the J segment 2 bases; nucleotides outside the gene matches: 7. The CDR3 has 16 residues. The DNA for the CDR3 is TGTGCCAGTAGTCCGGATAGCGGGGGGAACACAGATACGCAGTATTTT. Amino acid sequence: CASSPDSGGNTDTQYF.

This chain uses TRBV9 with TRBJ2-7, with D perhaps matching TRBD1 (5 bases). CDR3 length: 15 amino acids. V dropped 1 base and J dropped 2 bases, with 13 bases sitting between them. Germline CDR1 reads SGDLS; CDR2 reads YYNGEE. The CDR3: CASSVSWGSPYEQYF. Here the CDR3 DNA reads TGTGCCAGCAGCGTAAGCTGGGGCTCCCCCTACGAGCAGTACTTC.

The genes are TRBV4-3 and TRBJ2-7; TRBD2 matches 9 bases. CDR1 is LGHNA and CDR2 is YSLEER in the germline V gene. V lost 1 base to trimming and J lost 5 bases; unmatched junction nucleotides: 6. The CDR3 contains 15 residues. For the CDR3, the DNA is TGCGCCAGCAGCCAAGGACTAGCGGAGGTGGACGAGCAGTACTTC. Translated, it gives CASSQGLAEVDEQYF.

The chain combines TRBV19 with TRBJ2-3; TRBD1 agrees at 8 bases. Germline V CDR1 and CDR2: LNHDA, SQIVND (reference sequence). V shed 10 bases and J 6 bases; nucleotides not matched to a gene: 9. The CDR3 is 13 residues long. This chain's CDR3 is CATSDRAIDTQYF. As DNA, the CDR3 is TGTGCCACCTCGGACAGGGCCATTGATACGCAGTATTTT. The complete variable domain, with remaining parts taken from reference TRBV19 and TRBJ2-3, reads DGGITQSPKYLFRKEGQNVTLSCEQNLNHDAMYWYRQDPGQGLRLIYYSQIVNDFQKGDIAEGYSVSREKKESFPLTVTSAQKNPTAFYLCATSDRAIDTQYFGPGTRLTVL.

This chain links TRBV11-3 with TRBJ2-1, with TRBD2 matching over 7 bases. Germline V gives CDR1 SGHNT, CDR2 YENEEA. Trimming at V came to 5 bases and at J to 5 bases, leaving 18 bases not matched to a gene. There are 18 residues in the CDR3. The DNA for the CDR3 is TGTGCCAGCAGCGTAGGCACAGGCCGCGGGGGTTCGAACAATGAGCAGTTCTTC. The encoded protein is CASSVGTGRGGSNNEQFF.

The genes are TRBV19 and TRBJ2-7, with D uncertain. V gave up 1 base and J gave up 0 bases, with 10 bases separating them. This CDR3 region has 15 residues. Germline CDR1 LNHDA, CDR2 SQIVND (reference sequence). CDR3 sequence reads: CASSIGIAVSYEQYF. The CDR3 coding sequence is TGTGCCAGTAGTATAGGTATCGCGGTCTCCTACGAGCAGTACTTC.